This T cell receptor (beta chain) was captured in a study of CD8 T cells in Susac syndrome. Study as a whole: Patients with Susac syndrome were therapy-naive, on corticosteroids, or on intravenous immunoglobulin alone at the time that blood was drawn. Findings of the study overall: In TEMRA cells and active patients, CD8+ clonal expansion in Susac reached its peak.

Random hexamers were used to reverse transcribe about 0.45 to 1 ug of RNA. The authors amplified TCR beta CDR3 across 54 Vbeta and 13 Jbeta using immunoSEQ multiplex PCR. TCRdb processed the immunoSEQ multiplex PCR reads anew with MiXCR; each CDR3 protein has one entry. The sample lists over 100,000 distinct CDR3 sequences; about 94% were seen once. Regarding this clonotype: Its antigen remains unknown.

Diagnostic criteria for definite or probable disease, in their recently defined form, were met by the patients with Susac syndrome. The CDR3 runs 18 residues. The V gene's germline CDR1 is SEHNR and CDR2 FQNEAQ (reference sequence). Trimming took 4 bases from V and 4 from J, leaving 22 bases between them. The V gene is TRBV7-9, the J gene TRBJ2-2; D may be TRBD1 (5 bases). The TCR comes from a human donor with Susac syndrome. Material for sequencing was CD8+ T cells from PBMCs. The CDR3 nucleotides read TGTGCCAGCAGCTCCTACAGACTCCTCAGGGTGGGCACCGGGGAGCTGTTTTTT. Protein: CASSSYRLLRVGTGELFF.